This T cell receptor (beta chain) was captured by sequencing in a study of OX40 agonist ivuxolimab in advanced cancers. As for the study in general: Ivuxolimab, which is an agonistic anti-OX40 (CD134) antibody, was administered to the patients. Study observations and caveats: By week 6 at 0.1 to 3.0 mg/kg, blood CD4+ and CD8+ T cells had expanded clonally. Certain nonresponders likewise exhibited a low normalized T-cell clonal expansion. The specificity for antigen of the expanded peripheral T cells was not determined.

The CDR3 covers 15 residues. V shed 4 bases and J shed 0 bases, with 9 bases lying between them. Germline CDR1 and CDR2: SNHLY and FYNNEI. The repertoire was sequenced with immunoSEQ multiplex PCR; TCRdb's copy has only in-frame clones and lacks some. The table lists fewer than 80,000 clones, approximately 83% of them singletons, with 0.55% to 0.7% in the top ten. With respect to this clone: What it binds is not known.

The chain employs TRBV2 and TRBJ1-4; no definite D call. The sequence was collected from an adult with an advanced solid tumor such as melanoma, head and neck, liver or kidney cancer. Here the sequenced sample was CD4+ or CD8+ T cells sorted from blood, taken in a trial of the OX40 agonist ivuxolimab. The CDR3 DNA reads as TGTGCCAGCAGTGCGAACAAAGCAACTAATGAAAAACTGTTTTTT. Translation gives CASSANKATNEKLFF.